These T cell receptor beta chains were read from a single sample in a study of a mutant IDH1 vaccine in newly diagnosed glioma. Sequencing was performed with immunoSEQ multiplex PCR; in TCRdb, only in-frame clones are kept and a portion is missing. The data contain around 40,000 clones, approximately 83% of them seen just once; the ten biggest clones take up approximately 1.5%. These receptors lack a known antigen. The source material was PBMCs, sampled from a glioma patient whose treatment included an IDH1 peptide vaccine. These receptors were taken from a man aged 40-50 years with glioma. Each CDR3 is given without its conserved first and last residue.

>TRBV10-3|TRBJ1-1
AISGGNTEAF
>TRBV9|TRBJ2-1
ASSVGLAGGPHEQF
>TRBV18|TRBJ2-7
ASSPGQGIYEQY
>TRBV10-3|TRBJ2-5
AISGQEYQETQY
>TRBV7-9|TRBJ1-2
ASTGQGGYT
>TRBV7-8|TRBJ1-3
ASSFTTGIGNTIY
>TRBV5-4|TRBJ2-7
ASSRTGGLAGDGKYEQY
>TRBV9|TRBJ1-2
ASGQEGENYGYT
>TRBV11-1|TRBJ2-3
ASSSGGSAGGTQY
>TRBV7-9|TRBJ1-2
ASSVRSAAVYGYT
>TRBV6-1|TRBJ2-1
ASADLGAPGVEQF
>TRBV5-4|TRBJ2-3
ASNPGPPGGAKLDTQY
>TRBV19|TRBJ2-1
ASTSVGRSYNEQF
>TRBV19|TRBJ1-5
ASSPMAQNQPQH
>TRBV18|TRBJ2-2
ASSPRDTGELF
>TRBV4-1|TRBJ2-7
ASSQVGRTRRDGYEQY
>TRBV5-4|TRBJ1-1
ASSLLQALNTEAF
>TRBV29-1|TRBJ2-3
SVEGAGGSDTQY
>TRBV10-3|TRBJ2-3
ATGTGDTDTQY
>TRBV7-9|TRBJ2-3
ASSFETNTQY
>TRBV4-1|TRBJ1-6
ASQKMGDNSPLH
>TRBV21-1|TRBJ2-1
ASPGPGGLAAYNEQF
>TRBV10-3|TRBJ2-1
AISPQTSGGNEQF
>TRBV7-9|TRBJ2-2
ASSSGTLNTGELF
>TRBV5-4|TRBJ1-2
ASRELEGYT
>TRBV10-3|TRBJ2-3
AVREVATDTQY
>TRBV7-9|TRBJ2-1
ASRARGSYNEQF
>TRBV6-5|TRBJ1-4
ASSYTRHEKLF
>TRBV5-1|TRBJ2-3
ASSFPGEDTQY
>TRBV5-1|TRBJ2-2
ASHPRYGLIRNTGELF
>TRBV5-1|TRBJ2-2
ASSSGLAGGRTGELF
>TRBV7-8|TRBJ1-4
ASSGRTGRKLF
>TRBV19|TRBJ1-1
ASTISAVNTEAF
>TRBV7-3|TRBJ2-6
ASSLRGGAGANVLT
>TRBV5-1|TRBJ2-3
ASSLGALGTDTQY
>TRBV5-6|TRBJ2-5
ASRNQETQY
>TRBV11-3|TRBJ2-1
ASSLDQGGTSSYNEQF
>TRBV5-1|TRBJ2-1
ASSPTEVSYNEQF
>TRBV6-5|TRBJ1-5
ASSSSGGLSNQPQH
>TRBV7-2|TRBJ1-1
ASSLALGGAF
>TRBV5-6|TRBJ1-3
ASSLIKRGDSGNTIY
>TRBV7-8|TRBJ2-1
ASSQGSGSYNEQF